This T cell receptor (beta chain) was identified during a study of shared clonotypes between healthy human individuals. CD8 cells regarded as naive lacked CD45RO, were positively chosen for CCR7, and omitted terminally differentiated effector memory CD45RA+ cells. Profiling relied on immunoSEQ multiplex PCR, and the TCRdb table lists in-frame clones only, not all of them. The data show over 2,000,000 clones, around 93% seen once. A note on this clone: Other DNA sequences from this sample encode an identical CDR3 as well.

Trimming at V came to 0 bases and at J to 4 bases, leaving 3 bases not matched to a gene. The CDR3 length is 15 residues. In germline, CDR1 is SGDLS, CDR2 YYNGEE. Sequencing input: naive CD8+ T cells from PBMCs. The gene calls are TRBV9 and TRBJ2-1, with 8 nucleotides matching TRBD1. The TCR originated in a man younger than 35 in good health. Some clones in this sample may be carry-over from other donors' samples. This chain's CDR3 is CASSVGQGAYNEQFF. The CDR3 DNA follows: TGTGCCAGCAGCGTAGGGCAGGGGGCATACAATGAGCAGTTCTTC.